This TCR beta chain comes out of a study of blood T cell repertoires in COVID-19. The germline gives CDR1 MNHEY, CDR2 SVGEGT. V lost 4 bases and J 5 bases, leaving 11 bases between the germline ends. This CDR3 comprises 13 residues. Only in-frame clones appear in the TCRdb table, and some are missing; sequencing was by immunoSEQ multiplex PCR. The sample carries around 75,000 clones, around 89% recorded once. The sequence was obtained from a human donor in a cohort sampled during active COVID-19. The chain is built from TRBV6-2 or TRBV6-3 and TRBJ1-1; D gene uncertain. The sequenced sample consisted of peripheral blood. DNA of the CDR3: TGTGCCAGCAGTTGGAGAGGGAAGACTGAAGCTTTCTTT. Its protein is CASSWRGKTEAFF.